This T cell receptor (beta chain) was observed in a study of T cells in Graves' hyperthyroidism and ophthalmopathy. The CDR3 loop spans 12 amino acids. Germline lookup yields CDR1 SGHTA and CDR2 FQGTGA. Trimming shortened V by 2 bases and J by 8 bases, and 6 bases separated the two germline ends. This clonotype was recorded many times. Its target is unknown. Broader study findings: Expanded thyroid clonotypes (above 0.001) were mostly also found in blood.

Pregnant or lactating patients were excluded, as were those with uncontrolled infection or other autoimmune disease. Diagnoses rested on clinical symptoms, serum thyroxine and TRAb, thyroid ultrasound and orbital computed tomography. The CDR3 regions of TCR beta were amplified from RNA transcripts. The HTBI primer set drove a first-round RT-PCR of the TCR CDR3. MiXCR was run by TCRdb on the multiplex PCR reads, yielding one entry per CDR3 protein. The sample has roughly 500,000 distinct CDR3 sequences, around 43% seen once; the top ten hold about 45%. The sequence was obtained from an adult woman with Graves' disease, either hyperthyroidism or ophthalmopathy (not recorded which). The sample taken for sequencing was peripheral blood or thyroid tissue (not recorded which). The V gene is TRBV7-3, the J gene TRBJ1-4; D call uncertain. The CDR3 spells CASSLGEEKLFF. The CDR3 DNA is TGTGCCAGCAGCTTAGGGGAGGAAAAACTGTTTTTT. Full variable domain (outside the CDR3, taken from reference TRBV7-3 and TRBJ1-4): GAGVSQTPSNKVTEKGKYVELRCDPISGHTALYWYRQSLGQGPEFLIYFQGTGAADDSGLPNDRFFAVRPEGSVSTLKIQRTERGDSAVYLCASSLGEEKLFFGSGTQLSVL.